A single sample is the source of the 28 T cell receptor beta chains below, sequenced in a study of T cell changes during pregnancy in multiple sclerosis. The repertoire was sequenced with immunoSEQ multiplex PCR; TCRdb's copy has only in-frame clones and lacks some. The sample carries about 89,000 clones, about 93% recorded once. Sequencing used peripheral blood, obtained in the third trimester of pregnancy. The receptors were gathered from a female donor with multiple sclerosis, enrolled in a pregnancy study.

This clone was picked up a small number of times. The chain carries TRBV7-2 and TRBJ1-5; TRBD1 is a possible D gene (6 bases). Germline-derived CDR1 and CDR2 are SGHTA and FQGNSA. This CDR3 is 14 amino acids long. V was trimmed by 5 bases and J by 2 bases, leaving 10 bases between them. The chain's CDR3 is CASSGNRGNQPQHF. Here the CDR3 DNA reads TGTGCCAGCAGCGGTAACAGGGGCAATCAGCCCCAGCATTTT. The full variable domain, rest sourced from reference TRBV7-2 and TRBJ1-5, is GAGVSQSPSNKVTEKGKDVELRCDPISGHTALYWYRQSLGQGLEFLIYFQGNSAPDKSGLPSDRFSAERTGGSVSTLTIQRTQQEDSAVYLCASSGNRGNQPQHFGDGTRLSIL.

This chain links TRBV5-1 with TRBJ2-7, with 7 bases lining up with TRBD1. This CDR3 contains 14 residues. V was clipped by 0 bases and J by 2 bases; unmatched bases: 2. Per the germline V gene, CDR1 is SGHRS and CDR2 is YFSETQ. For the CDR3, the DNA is TGCGCCAGCAGCTTGGGGACAGGTCCCTACGAGCAGTACTTC. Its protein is CASSLGTGPYEQYF.

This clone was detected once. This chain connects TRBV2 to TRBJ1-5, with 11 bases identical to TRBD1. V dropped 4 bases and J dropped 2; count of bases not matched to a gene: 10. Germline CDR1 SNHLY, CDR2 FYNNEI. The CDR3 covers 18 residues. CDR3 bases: TGTGCCAGCAGTGGCCGGGACAGGGGGATGGGTGGCAATCAGCCCCAGCATTTT. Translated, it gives CASSGRDRGMGGNQPQHF.

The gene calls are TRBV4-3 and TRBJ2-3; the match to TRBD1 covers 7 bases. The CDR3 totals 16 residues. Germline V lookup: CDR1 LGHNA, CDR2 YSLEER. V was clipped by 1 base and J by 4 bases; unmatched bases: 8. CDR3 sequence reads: CASSQANRGGADTQYF. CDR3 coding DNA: TGCGCCAGCAGCCAAGCTAACAGGGGCGGCGCAGATACGCAGTATTTT.

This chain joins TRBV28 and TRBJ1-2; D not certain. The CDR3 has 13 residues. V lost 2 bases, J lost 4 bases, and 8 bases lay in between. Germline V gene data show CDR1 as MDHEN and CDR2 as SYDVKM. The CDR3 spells CASSLVSSYGYTF. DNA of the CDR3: TGTGCCAGCAGTTTAGTATCTAGCTATGGCTACACCTTC.

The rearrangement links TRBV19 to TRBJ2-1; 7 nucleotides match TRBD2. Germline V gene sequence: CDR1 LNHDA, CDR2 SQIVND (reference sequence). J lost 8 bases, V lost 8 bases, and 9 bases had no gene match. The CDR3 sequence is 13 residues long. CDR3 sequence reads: CASRYAGVHEQFF. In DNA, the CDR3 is TGTGCCAGTCGATATGCGGGAGTCCATGAGCAGTTCTTC.

Here the CDR3 DNA reads TGTGCCAGCAGTTTCGTCGGGAGGGCCTCCTACTACGAGCAGTACTTC. It specifies CASSFVGRASYYEQYF. The chain couples TRBV28 to TRBJ2-7; 8 positions agree with TRBD2. The CDR3 length is 16 residues. The J segment lost 3 bases and the V segment lost 3 bases, leaving 10 bases of the junction unmatched. CDR1 and CDR2 from the germline V gene are MDHEN and SYDVKM.

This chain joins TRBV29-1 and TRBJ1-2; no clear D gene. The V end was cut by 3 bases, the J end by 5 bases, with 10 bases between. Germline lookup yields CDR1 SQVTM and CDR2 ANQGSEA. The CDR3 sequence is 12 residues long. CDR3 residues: CSVEQQSYGYTF. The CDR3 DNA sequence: TGCAGCGTTGAGCAACAGTCGTATGGCTACACCTTC.

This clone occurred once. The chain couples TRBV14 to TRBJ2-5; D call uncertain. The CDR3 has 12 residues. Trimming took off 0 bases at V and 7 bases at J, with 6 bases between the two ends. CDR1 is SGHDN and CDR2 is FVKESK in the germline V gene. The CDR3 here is CASSQDHWTQYF. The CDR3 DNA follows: TGTGCCAGCAGCCAAGATCACTGGACCCAGTACTTC.

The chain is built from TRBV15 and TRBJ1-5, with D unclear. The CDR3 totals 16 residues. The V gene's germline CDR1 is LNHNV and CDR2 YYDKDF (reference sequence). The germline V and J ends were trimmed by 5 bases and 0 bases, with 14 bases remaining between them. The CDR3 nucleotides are TGTGCCACCAGCTCCCAGACACTGTATAGCAATCAGCCCCAGCATTTT. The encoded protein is CATSSQTLYSNQPQHF. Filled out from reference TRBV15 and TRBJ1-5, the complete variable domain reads DAMVIQNPRYQVTQFGKPVTLSCSQTLNHNVMYWYQQKSSQAPKLLFHYYDKDFNNEADTPDNFQSRRPNTSFCFLDIRSPGLGDTAMYLCATSSQTLYSNQPQHFGDGTRLSIL.

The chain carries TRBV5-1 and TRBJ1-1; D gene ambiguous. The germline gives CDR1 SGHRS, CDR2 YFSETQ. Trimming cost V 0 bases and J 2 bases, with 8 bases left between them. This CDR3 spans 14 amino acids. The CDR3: CASSLGGSNTEAFF. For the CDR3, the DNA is TGCGCCAGCAGCTTGGGCGGATCCAACACTGAAGCTTTCTTT.

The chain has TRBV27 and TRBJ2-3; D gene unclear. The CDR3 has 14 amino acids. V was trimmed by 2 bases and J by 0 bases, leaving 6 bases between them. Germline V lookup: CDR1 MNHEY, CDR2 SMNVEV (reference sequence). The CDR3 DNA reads TGTGCCAGCAGTTTACAGCGTAGCACAGATACGCAGTATTTT. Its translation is CASSLQRSTDTQYF.

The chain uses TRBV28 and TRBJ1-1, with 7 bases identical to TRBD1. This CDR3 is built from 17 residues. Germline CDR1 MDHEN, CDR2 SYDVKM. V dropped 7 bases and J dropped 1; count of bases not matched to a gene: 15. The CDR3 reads CASITPGRGWTNTEAFF. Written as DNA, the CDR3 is TGTGCCAGCATCACTCCCGGCAGGGGGTGGACGAACACTGAAGCTTTCTTT. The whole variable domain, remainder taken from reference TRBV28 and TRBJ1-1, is DVKVTQSSRYLVKRTGEKVFLECVQDMDHENMFWYRQDPGLGLRLIYFSYDVKMKEKGDIPEGYSVSREKKERFSLILESASTNQTSMYLCASITPGRGWTNTEAFFGQGTRLTVV.

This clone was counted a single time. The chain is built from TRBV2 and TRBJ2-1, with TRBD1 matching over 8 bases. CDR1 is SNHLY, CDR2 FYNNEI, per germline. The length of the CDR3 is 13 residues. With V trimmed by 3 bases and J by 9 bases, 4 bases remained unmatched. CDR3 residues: CASSDRGLGEQFF. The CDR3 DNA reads TGTGCCAGCAGTGACAGGGGGCTGGGTGAGCAGTTCTTC.

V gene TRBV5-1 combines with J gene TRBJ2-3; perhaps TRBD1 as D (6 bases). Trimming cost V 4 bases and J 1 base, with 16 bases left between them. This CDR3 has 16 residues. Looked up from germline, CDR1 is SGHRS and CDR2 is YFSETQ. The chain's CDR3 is CASSLRQVEGTDTQYF. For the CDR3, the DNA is TGCGCCAGCAGCCTGCGACAGGTTGAAGGCACAGATACGCAGTATTTT.

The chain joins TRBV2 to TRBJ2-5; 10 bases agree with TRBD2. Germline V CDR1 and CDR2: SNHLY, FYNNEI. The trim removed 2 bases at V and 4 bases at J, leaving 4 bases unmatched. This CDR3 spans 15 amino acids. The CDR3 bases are TGTGCCAGCAGTGAACTAGCGGGAGCGGTAGAGACCCAGTACTTC. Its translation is CASSELAGAVETQYF.

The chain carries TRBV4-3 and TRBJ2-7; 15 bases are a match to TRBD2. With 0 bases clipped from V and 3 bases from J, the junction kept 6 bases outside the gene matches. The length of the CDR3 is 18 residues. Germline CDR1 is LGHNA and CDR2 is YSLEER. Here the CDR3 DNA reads TGCGCCAGCAGCCAAGATCGGACTAGCGGGAGGGGTTACTACGAGCAGTACTTC. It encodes CASSQDRTSGRGYYEQYF.

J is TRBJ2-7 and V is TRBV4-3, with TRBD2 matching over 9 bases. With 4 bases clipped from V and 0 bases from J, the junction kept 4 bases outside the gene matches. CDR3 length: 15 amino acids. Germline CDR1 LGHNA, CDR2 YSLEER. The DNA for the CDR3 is TGCGCCAGCAGCCCGCTAGCGGGGAGCTCCTACGAGCAGTACTTC. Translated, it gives CASSPLAGSSYEQYF.

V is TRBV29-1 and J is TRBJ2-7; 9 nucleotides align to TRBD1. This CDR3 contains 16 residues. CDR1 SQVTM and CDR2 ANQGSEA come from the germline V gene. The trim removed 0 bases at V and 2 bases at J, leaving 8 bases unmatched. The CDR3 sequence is CSVEDRTGVNTYEQYF. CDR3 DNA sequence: TGCAGCGTTGAAGATCGGACAGGGGTTAATACCTACGAGCAGTACTTC.

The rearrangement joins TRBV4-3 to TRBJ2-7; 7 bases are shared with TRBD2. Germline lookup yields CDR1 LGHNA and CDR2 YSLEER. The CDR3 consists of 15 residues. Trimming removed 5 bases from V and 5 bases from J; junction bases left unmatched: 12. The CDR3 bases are TGCGCCAGCAGCAGGGGACTAATCGGAACGGACGAGCAGTACTTC. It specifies CASSRGLIGTDEQYF.

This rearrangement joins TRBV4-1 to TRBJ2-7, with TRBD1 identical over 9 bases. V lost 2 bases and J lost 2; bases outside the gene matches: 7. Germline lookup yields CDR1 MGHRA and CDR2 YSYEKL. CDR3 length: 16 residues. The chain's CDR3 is CASSQIPTGGAYEQYF. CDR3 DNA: TGCGCCAGCAGCCAAATTCCGACAGGGGGGGCCTACGAGCAGTACTTC.

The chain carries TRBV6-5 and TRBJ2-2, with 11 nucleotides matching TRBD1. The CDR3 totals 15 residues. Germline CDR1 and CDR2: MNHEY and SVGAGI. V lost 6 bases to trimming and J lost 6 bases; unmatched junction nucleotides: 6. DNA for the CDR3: TGTGCCAGCAGGGTACCGGGACAGGGGGCCGGGGAGCTGTTTTTT. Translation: CASRVPGQGAGELFF.

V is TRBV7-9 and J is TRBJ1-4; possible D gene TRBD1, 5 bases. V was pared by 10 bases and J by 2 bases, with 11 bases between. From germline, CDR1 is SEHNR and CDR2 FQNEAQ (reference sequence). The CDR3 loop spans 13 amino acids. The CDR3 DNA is TGTGCCACCGGCGGGGGGACTAATGAAAAACTGTTTTTT. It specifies CATGGGTNEKLFF. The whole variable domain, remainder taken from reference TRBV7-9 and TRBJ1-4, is DTGVSQNPRHKITKRGQNVTFRCDPISEHNRLYWYRQTLGQGPEFLTYFQNEAQLEKSRLLSDRFSAERPKGSFSTLEIQRTEQGDSAMYLCATGGGTNEKLFFGSGTQLSVL.

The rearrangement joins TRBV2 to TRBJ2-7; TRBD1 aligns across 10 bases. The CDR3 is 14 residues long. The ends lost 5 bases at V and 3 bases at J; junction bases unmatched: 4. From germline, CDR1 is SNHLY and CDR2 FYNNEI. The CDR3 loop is CASSSGTGVYEQYF. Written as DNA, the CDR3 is TGTGCCAGCAGTTCCGGGACAGGGGTCTACGAGCAGTACTTC.

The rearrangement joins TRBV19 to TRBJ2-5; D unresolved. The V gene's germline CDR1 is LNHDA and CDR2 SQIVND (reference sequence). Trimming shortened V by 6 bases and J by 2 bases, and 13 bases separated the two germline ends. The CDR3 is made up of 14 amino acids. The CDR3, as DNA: TGTGCCAGTAGGAAAGGCGTGAGGCAAGAGACCCAGTACTTC. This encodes CASRKGVRQETQYF.

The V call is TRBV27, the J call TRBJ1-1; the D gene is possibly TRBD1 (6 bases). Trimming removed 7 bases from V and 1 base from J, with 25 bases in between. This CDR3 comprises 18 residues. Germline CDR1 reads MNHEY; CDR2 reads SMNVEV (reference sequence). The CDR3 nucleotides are TGTGCCAGCACCTCCCACGACAGGCTCGGAACCAAGAACACTGAAGCTTTCTTT. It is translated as CASTSHDRLGTKNTEAFF.

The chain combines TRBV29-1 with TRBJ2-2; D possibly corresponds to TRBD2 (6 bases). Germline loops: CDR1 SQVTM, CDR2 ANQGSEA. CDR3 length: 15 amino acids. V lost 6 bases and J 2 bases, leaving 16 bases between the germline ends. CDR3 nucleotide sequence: TGCAGCGTGGGAAAAAGCGGGTTTAACACCGGGGAGCTGTTTTTT. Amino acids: CSVGKSGFNTGELFF.

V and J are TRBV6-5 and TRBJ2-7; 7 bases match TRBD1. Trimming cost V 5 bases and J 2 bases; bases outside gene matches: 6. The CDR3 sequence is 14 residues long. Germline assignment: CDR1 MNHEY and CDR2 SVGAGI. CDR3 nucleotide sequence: TGTGCCAGCAGTGGGGAGACAGGGACCTACGAGCAGTACTTC. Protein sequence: CASSGETGTYEQYF.